These 19 T cell receptor beta chains were sequenced from one sample in a study of shared clonotypes between healthy human individuals. Method: immunoSEQ multiplex PCR; TCRdb's copy keeps in-frame clones and lacks some. The table shows about 2 million clones, with about 95% occurring only once. Naive CD8 cells lacked CD45RO and underwent positive selection for CCR7, leaving out terminally differentiated effector memory CD45RA+ cells. The sequenced sample was naive CD8+ T cells sorted from blood. Receptor source: a man in his late teens or twenties in good health.

The gene calls are TRBV7-6 and TRBJ1-3; 7 nucleotides match TRBD1. Per the germline V gene, CDR1 is SGHVS and CDR2 is FNYEAQ. The CDR3 is made up of 15 amino acids. Trimming at V came to 6 bases and at J to 3 bases, leaving 8 bases not matched to a gene. Here the CDR3 reads CASSPTGDFGNTIYF. The CDR3 DNA reads TGTGCCAGCAGTCCCACAGGGGATTTTGGAAACACCATATATTTT. Variable domain in full (rest from reference TRBV7-6 and TRBJ1-3): GAGVSQSPRYKVTKRGQDVALRCDPISGHVSLYWYRQALGQGPEFLTYFNYEAQQDKSGLPNDRFSAERPEGSISTLTIQRTEQRDSAMYRCASSPTGDFGNTIYFGEGSWLTVV.

The chain carries TRBV27 and TRBJ1-6, with D tentatively TRBD1 (6 bases). The germline gives CDR1 MNHEY, CDR2 SMNVEV (reference sequence). The ends were cut back, 3 bases at V and 9 bases at J, with 12 bases in the middle. This CDR3 comprises 14 residues. CDR3 amino acids: CASSLQGFLSPLHF. The DNA for the CDR3 is TGTGCCAGCAGTTTGCAGGGGTTTCTTTCACCCCTCCACTTT.

The rearrangement links TRBV7-6 to TRBJ2-5; 8 positions agree with TRBD1. The CDR3 extends over 12 amino acids. V dropped 5 bases and J dropped 5; count of bases not matched to a gene: 1. CDR1 and CDR2 from the germline V gene are SGHVS and FNYEAQ. The CDR3 loop is CASSTGGETQYF. The DNA for the CDR3 is TGTGCCAGCAGCACAGGGGGGGAGACCCAGTACTTC.

This clone occurred once. The chain is built from TRBV10-3 and TRBJ2-3, with D possibly matching TRBD1 (6 bases). Deletions cut 10 bases from V and 3 bases from J, with 23 bases between. CDR1 and CDR2 from the germline V gene are ENHRY and SYGVKD. This CDR3 has 16 residues. Here the CDR3 reads CATSSNRTVTTDTQYF. For the CDR3, the DNA is TGTGCCACCTCAAGCAACCGGACAGTAACAACAGATACGCAGTATTTT.

CDR3 amino acids: CASSVDNRREASYNEQFF. The CDR3 DNA reads TGTGCCAGCAGCGTAGATAATAGGCGGGAGGCCTCCTACAATGAGCAGTTCTTC. The rearrangement uses TRBV9 and TRBJ2-1; 8 nucleotides align to TRBD2. From germline, CDR1 is SGDLS and CDR2 YYNGEE. The CDR3 runs 18 residues. The V gene end was trimmed by 0 bases and the J gene end by 0 bases; junction bases not matched to a gene: 8.

This rearrangement joins TRBV9 to TRBJ2-1; maybe TRBD2 (7 bases). Germline V CDR1 and CDR2: SGDLS, YYNGEE. Trimming removed 3 bases from V and 8 bases from J, with 12 bases in between. The CDR3 is made up of 13 amino acids. CDR3 nucleotides: TGTGCCAGCAGCGCCGACGGGGGGCATGAGCAGTTCTTC. Protein product: CASSADGGHEQFF.

Turning to this clone: One end of the junction is discordant with germline, which a read error may explain. V and J are TRBV28 and TRBJ1-2; D call uncertain. The CDR3 consists of 11 residues. Germline V gene data show CDR1 as MDHEN and CDR2 as SYDVKM. The CDR3 here is CASSLYGSSAF. CDR3 in DNA: TGTGCCAGCAGTTTATACGGCTCCTCGGCCTTC.

The chain employs TRBV13 and TRBJ2-5, with 9 bases identical to TRBD2. The germline V gene encodes CDR1 PRHDT and CDR2 FYEKMQ (reference sequence). Unmatched junction bases numbered 6, after V lost 0 bases and J lost 4 bases. The CDR3 covers 16 residues. CDR3 in amino acids: CASSLGPSGIVETQYF. The CDR3 nucleotides are TGTGCCAGCAGCTTAGGCCCTAGCGGGATCGTAGAGACCCAGTACTTC.

The J gene is TRBJ2-7, the V gene TRBV29-1; D call uncertain. CDR3 length: 14 amino acids. CDR1 is SQVTM, CDR2 ANQGSEA, per germline. V lost 4 bases to trimming and J lost 2 bases, with 15 bases between them. Here the CDR3 reads CSVASAQTAYEQYF. CDR3 nucleotides: TGCAGCGTTGCGTCGGCTCAAACCGCCTACGAGCAGTACTTC.

The chain employs TRBV9 and TRBJ2-7, with TRBD2 matching 14 bases. The V segment lost 4 bases and the J segment 5 bases; nucleotides outside the gene matches: 5. Germline V CDR1 and CDR2: SGDLS, YYNGEE. This CDR3 is 15 amino acids long. The CDR3 nucleotides are TGTGCCAGCAGCCCGGAGGGACTAGCGGGAGACGAGCAGTACTTC. Its translation is CASSPEGLAGDEQYF.

The chain combines TRBV7-9 with TRBJ2-3; the match to TRBD1 covers 7 bases. The trim removed 7 bases at V and 6 bases at J, leaving 4 bases unmatched. Germline assignment: CDR1 SEHNR and CDR2 FQNEAQ (reference sequence). CDR3 size: 12 residues. As DNA, the CDR3 is TGTGCCAGCATTCAGGGGGTGGATACGCAGTATTTT. This gives the protein CASIQGVDTQYF.

In DNA form, the CDR3 reads TGTGCCAGCAGCCTCCAGGGAGCGGGAGGACTTGGTGTAAATGAGCAGTTCTTC. This encodes CASSLQGAGGLGVNEQFF. The chain is built from TRBV9 and TRBJ2-1; 9 bases line up with TRBD2. This CDR3 is built from 18 residues. Germline loops: CDR1 SGDLS, CDR2 YYNGEE. Unmatched junction bases numbered 18, after V lost 4 bases and J lost 7 bases.

This chain links TRBV4-3 with TRBJ2-1; 10 bases are a match to TRBD2. J lost 10 bases, V lost 4 bases, and 7 bases had no gene match. The CDR3 has 14 amino acids. Germline V CDR1 and CDR2: LGHNA, YSLEER. DNA of the CDR3: TGCGCCAGCAGCCTAGCGGGAGGCTTGGAGGAGCAGTTCTTC. Translating gives CASSLAGGLEEQFF.

In its sample, this clone was seen a few times. The genes are TRBV6-5 and TRBJ2-7; 7 nucleotides match TRBD1. Germline V gene sequence: CDR1 MNHEY, CDR2 SVGAGI. The V gene end was trimmed by 8 bases and the J gene end by 0 bases; junction bases not matched to a gene: 1. This CDR3 spans 12 amino acids. CDR3 in amino acids: CASGDSSYEQYF. The CDR3 DNA is TGTGCCAGCGGGGACAGCTCCTACGAGCAGTACTTC.

The V call is TRBV5-1, the J call TRBJ2-3; D not resolved. The CDR3 length is 16 residues. Germline CDR1 and CDR2: SGHRS and YFSETQ. Trimming took off 1 base at V and 0 bases at J, with 12 bases between the two ends. This CDR3 is CASSLTGWDSTDTQYF. The CDR3 DNA is TGCGCCAGCAGCTTGACTGGGTGGGATAGCACAGATACGCAGTATTTT.

The V call is TRBV7-9, the J call TRBJ2-5, with TRBD1 as a possible D gene (6 bases). Trimming removed 5 bases at V and 2 bases at J, with 15 bases between. Germline V CDR1 and CDR2: SEHNR, FQNEAQ (reference sequence). The CDR3 sequence is 15 residues long. CDR3 in DNA: TGTGCCAGCAGCACGGGACAAGGGGAACAAGAGACCCAGTACTTC. Amino acid sequence: CASSTGQGEQETQYF. The full variable domain, rest sourced from reference TRBV7-9 and TRBJ2-5, is DTGVSQNPRHKITKRGQNVTFRCDPISEHNRLYWYRQTLGQGPEFLTYFQNEAQLEKSRLLSDRFSAERPKGSFSTLEIQRTEQGDSAMYLCASSTGQGEQETQYFGPGTRLLVL.

The chain uses TRBV7-8 and TRBJ2-7; no definite D call. With 1 base removed from V and 5 bases from J, the gap between germline ends came to 12 bases. CDR1 and CDR2 (germline): SGHVS, FQNEAQ. This CDR3 has 14 residues. The CDR3 nucleotides are TGTGCCAGCAGCTTAGACTCCCGTCTCAACGAGCAGTACTTC. Amino acids: CASSLDSRLNEQYF.

J is TRBJ2-3 and V is TRBV7-8, with 10 bases matching TRBD2. This CDR3 spans 16 amino acids. After removal of 1 base from V and 4 bases from J, the junction contained 5 bases not matched to a gene. CDR1 and CDR2 (germline): SGHVS, FQNEAQ. The CDR3 DNA is TGTGCCAGCAGCTTAGTGGCAGCGGGAGGGCCAGATACGCAGTATTTT. Its translation is CASSLVAAGGPDTQYF.

The rearrangement joins TRBV7-2 to TRBJ2-5; D gene ambiguous. This CDR3 spans 15 amino acids. CDR1 is SGHTA, CDR2 FQGNSA, per germline. V gave up 1 base and J gave up 7 bases, with 16 bases separating them. CDR3 sequence reads: CASSLEVRQVGTQYF. The CDR3 nucleotides read TGTGCCAGCAGCTTAGAGGTCCGCCAGGTCGGGACCCAGTACTTC.